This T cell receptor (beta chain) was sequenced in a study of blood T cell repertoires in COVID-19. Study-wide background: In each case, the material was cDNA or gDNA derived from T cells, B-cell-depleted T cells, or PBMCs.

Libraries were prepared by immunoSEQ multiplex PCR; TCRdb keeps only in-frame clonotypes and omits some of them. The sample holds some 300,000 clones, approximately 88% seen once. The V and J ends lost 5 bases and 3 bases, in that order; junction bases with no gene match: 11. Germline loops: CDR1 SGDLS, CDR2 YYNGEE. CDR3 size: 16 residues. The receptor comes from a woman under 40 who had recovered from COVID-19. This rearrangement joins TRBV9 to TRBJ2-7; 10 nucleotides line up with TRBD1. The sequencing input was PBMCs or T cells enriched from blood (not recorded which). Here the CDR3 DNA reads TGTGCCAGCAGTGGAACCGGGACAGGGGCTATCTACGAGCAGTACTTC. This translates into CASSGTGTGAIYEQYF.